This T cell receptor (beta chain) was obtained from a study of T cell responses to AZD1222 COVID-19 vaccine (dated by TCRdb to about 2021). Background for the entire study: TCR sequencing was performed for over 230 trial participants, of whom around 200 were given two doses of AZD1222 and approximately 26 were given two doses of MenACWY control vaccine. Trial participants were enrolled by age into subgroups of 18-55, 56-69 and 70-plus years, and around 150, 28 and 57 TCR-sequenced participants, respectively, were included in these subgroups.

According to the study, the label for this sample's time point signals: baseline before first vaccination. The treatment or condition label, as the study defines it: meningococcal conjugate vaccine given as trial control. Vaccinee samples came from UK trials COV001 and COV002, including a single-blind randomized controlled phase 2/3 trial of AZD1222 (ChAdOx1 nCoV-19) in healthy adults. For TCRbeta chain sequencing, PBMC samples from trial participants were taken at day 0 and at day 28 after the second dose. The paper's findings and limits, for the study overall: Participants were mostly white British, with more females than males. The authors suggested clonal diversity may have been underestimated. Because no day 14 peak-response samples were available, repertoires were characterized only after the peak T cell response. The 56-69-year group was small, and its depth increase did not reach significance, likely because of low power. Only 5 to 7 AZD1222 recipients were SARS-CoV-2 seropositive at baseline, limiting conclusions about previously exposed vaccinees. Epitopes outside the regions mutated in the B.1.351 and B.1.1.7 variants were reportedly recognized by nearly half of the unique spike-specific TCRs. Spike-specific TCR breadth and depth rose significantly after two AZD1222 doses compared with day 0 and with MenACWY recipients. The whole spike protein was spanned by vaccine-associated CD4 TCRs, and dominant responses were seen in regions 160-218 and 743-854.

For CDR1 and CDR2, the germline V gene lists SQVTM and ANQGSEA. The CDR3 measures 13 amino acids from cysteine to phenylalanine. Just CDR3 DNA is preserved here, 39 bases in frame from base 1. Trimming at the junction amounts to 7 bases on V and 4 bases on J, and the germline ends lie 16 bases apart. This clone was recorded once. Its antigen remains undetermined. Base qualities are not provided; no much larger clone lies one nucleotide away. The CDR3 regions of human TCRbeta chains were analyzed by immunosequencing. Turning to the authors' computational methods: TCRs in the repertoires were matched against a reference library of SARS-CoV-2-specific TCRs that had been generated with the MIRA antigen-specificity platform. Breadth was defined as the fraction of unique TCRs that were SARS-CoV-2-associated. Depth was defined as the fraction of total T cells that were SARS-CoV-2-associated. Each spike-specific TCR was assigned to its reactive spike region and to a CD4 or CD8 class using the MIRA data. Log10-transformed breadth and depth values were compared by one-way ANOVA with Sidak's multiple comparisons tests. The table comes from immuneACCESS by way of TCRdb, which keeps in-frame sequences with V and J called. Part of the clones is missing from these tables; in studies checked, under half for an unresolved V gene and the rest for unknown reasons. From that table come the V and J calls and clone size; the DNA was used to work out D and trimming. The sample table shows 150,000 or so clones, and around 83% are seen once. The ten largest make up roughly 4.3% of the sample.

The chain is assembled from TRBV29-1 and TRBJ1-2; the D gene remains uncertain. The material sequenced was peripheral blood, taken on day 0 of MenACWY control vaccination. The source is an adult in good health. The DNA sequence follows: TGCAGCGCGAGGTATCTGGAGAGCTATGGCTACACCTTC. It specifies CSARYLESYGYTF.